This T cell receptor beta chain was recorded in a study of technical replicates of blood from a handful of donors. CDR3 length: 16 residues. Assay: immunoSEQ multiplex PCR; the TCRdb copy retains only in-frame clones and omits some. The data show about 84,000 clones, roughly 98% seen once. V is TRBV21-1 and J is TRBJ2-7; the table's D call TRBD2 went unverified against the DNA. TRBV21-1 is a known pseudogene. This clonotype originated in a human donor in good health. The sample was T cells isolated from PBMCs. CDR3 nucleotide sequence: TGTGCCAGCAGCAAAGTGGTAGTTTCATCTGCCTACGAGCAGTACTTC. It is translated as CASSKVVVSSAYEQYF.